This T cell receptor beta chain is drawn from a study of response to subunit inactivated influenza vaccine. This clonotype was picked up a small number of times. The antigen is undetermined. Study results and limitations: T cells newly recruited by each seasonal influenza vaccination are few, the authors suggested.

TCRdb re-called the RT-PCR reads through MiXCR, storing one row per CDR3 protein. The table includes hundreds of thousands of distinct CDR3 sequences, approximately 14% detected once. The CDR3 runs 16 residues. V dropped 1 base and J dropped 5 bases, with 17 bases sitting between them. J is TRBJ2-5 and V is TRBV12-3 or TRBV12-4; D is possibly TRBD1 (6 bases). This TCR was sampled from a man in his fifties or sixties who received an inactivated influenza vaccine. The sequenced sample was PBMCs from blood, obtained 11 to 12 days after vaccination. The CDR3 DNA reads as TGTGCCAGCAGTTTAGGTCAGGGGAGTAGTAAGGAGACCCAGTACTTC. It specifies CASSLGQGSSKETQYF.